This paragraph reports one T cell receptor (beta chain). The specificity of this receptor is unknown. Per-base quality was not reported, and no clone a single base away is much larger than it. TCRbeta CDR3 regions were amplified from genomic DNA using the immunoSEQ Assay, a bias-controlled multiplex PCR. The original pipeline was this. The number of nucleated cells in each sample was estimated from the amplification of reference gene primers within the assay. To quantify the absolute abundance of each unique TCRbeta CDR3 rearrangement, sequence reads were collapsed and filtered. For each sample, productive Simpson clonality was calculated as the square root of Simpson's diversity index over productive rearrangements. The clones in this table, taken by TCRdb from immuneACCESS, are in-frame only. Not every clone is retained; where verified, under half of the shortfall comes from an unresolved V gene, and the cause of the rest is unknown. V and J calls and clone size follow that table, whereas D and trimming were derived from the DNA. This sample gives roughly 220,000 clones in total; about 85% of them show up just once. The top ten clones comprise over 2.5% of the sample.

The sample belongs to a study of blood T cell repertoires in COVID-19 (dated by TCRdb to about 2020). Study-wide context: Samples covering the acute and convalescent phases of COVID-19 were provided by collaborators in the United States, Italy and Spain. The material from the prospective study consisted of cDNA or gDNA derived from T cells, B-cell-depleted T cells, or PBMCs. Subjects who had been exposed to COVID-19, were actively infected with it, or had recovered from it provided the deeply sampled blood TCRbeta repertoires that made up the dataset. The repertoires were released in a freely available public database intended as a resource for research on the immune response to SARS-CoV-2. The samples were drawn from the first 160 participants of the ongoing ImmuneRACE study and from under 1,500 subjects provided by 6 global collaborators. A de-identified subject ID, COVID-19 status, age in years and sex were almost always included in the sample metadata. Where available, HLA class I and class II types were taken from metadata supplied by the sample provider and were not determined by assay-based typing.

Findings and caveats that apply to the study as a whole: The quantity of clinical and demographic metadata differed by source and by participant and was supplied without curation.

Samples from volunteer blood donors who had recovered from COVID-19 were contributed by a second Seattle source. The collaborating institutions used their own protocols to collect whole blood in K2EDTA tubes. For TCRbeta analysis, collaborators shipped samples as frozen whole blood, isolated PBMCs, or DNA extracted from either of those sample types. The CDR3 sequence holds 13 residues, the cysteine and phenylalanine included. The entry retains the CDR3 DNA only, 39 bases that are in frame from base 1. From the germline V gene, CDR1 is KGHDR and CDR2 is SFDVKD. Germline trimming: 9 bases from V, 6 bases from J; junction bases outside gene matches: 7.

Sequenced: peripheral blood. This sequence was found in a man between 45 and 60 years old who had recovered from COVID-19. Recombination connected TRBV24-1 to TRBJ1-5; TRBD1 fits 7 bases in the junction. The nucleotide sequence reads TGTGCCACCCAAGGGACAGTTGGTCAGCCCCAGCATTTT. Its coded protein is CATQGTVGQPQHF.